In this sample, the clone carrying this T cell receptor (beta chain) turned up once. Using its own MiXCR run on the RT-PCR reads, TCRdb lists one record per CDR3 protein. The sample holds about 74,000 distinct CDR3 sequences; around 27% are singletons and the top ten take less than 30%. Trimming shortened V by 6 bases and J by 4 bases, and 15 bases separated the two germline ends. CDR3 length: 15 amino acids. Germline lookup yields CDR1 MNHEY and CDR2 SMNVEV (reference sequence). This sample was taken from a study of patients and donors after allogeneic stem cell transplantation. The receptor comes from a human donor who was either an allogeneic HSCT recipient or a stem cell or donor lymphocyte infusion donor (not recorded which). It is not recorded whose cells these are; they may come from a transplant donor. The chain combines TRBV27 with TRBJ2-2; maybe TRBD2 (6 bases). The sample comprised blood, either unsorted or a sorted T cell fraction (not recorded which). CDR3 in amino acids: CASRNYGGGTGELFF. DNA for the CDR3: TGTGCCAGCAGAAATTACGGGGGAGGCACCGGGGAGCTGTTTTTT.